These 14 T cell receptor beta chains share one sample of origin, sequenced in a study of OX40 agonist ivuxolimab in advanced cancers. Clones were read by immunoSEQ multiplex PCR, and TCRdb kept only the in-frame ones, dropping some. This table holds about 59,000 clones, approximately 86% found once. Sequencing was performed on CD4+ or CD8+ T cells sorted from blood, taken in a trial of the OX40 agonist ivuxolimab. The receptor set was obtained from an adult with an advanced solid tumor such as melanoma, head and neck, liver or kidney cancer.

The V call is TRBV7-9, the J call TRBJ2-5, with TRBD1 identical over 8 bases. This CDR3 comprises 15 residues. Trimming cost V 5 bases and J 5 bases; bases outside gene matches: 10. CDR1 SEHNR and CDR2 FQNEAQ come from the germline V gene (reference sequence). CDR3 sequence reads: CASSPPFRQGETQYF. CDR3 nucleotides: TGTGCCAGCAGCCCCCCCTTTAGACAGGGGGAGACCCAGTACTTC.

This chain uses TRBV7-9 with TRBJ1-2; D is undetermined. The CDR3 covers 14 residues. V was clipped by 1 base and J by 4 bases, with 10 bases between them. CDR1 and CDR2 (germline): SEHNR, FQNEAQ (reference sequence). CDR3 loop: CASSLDSRSYGYTF. CDR3 sequence (DNA): TGTGCCAGCAGCTTAGATTCGAGGTCCTATGGCTACACCTTC.

The chain uses TRBV6-5 and TRBJ2-1, with TRBD2 matching over 7 bases. V lost 6 bases to trimming and J lost 5 bases; unmatched junction nucleotides: 4. The germline gives CDR1 MNHEY, CDR2 SVGAGI. The CDR3 has 13 residues. The CDR3 bases are TGTGCCAGCAGGGGAGGGAGAAACAATGAGCAGTTCTTC. The encoded protein is CASRGGRNNEQFF.

The genes are TRBV7-2 and TRBJ1-5; TRBD1 is a possible D gene (5 bases). The germline CDR1 and CDR2 sequences are SGHTA and FQGNSA. The CDR3 totals 15 residues. V was pared by 2 bases and J by 4 bases, with 12 bases between. CDR3 sequence: CASSLSWGGNQPQHF. The CDR3 coding sequence is TGTGCCAGCAGCTTATCATGGGGCGGGAATCAGCCCCAGCATTTT. Based on the CDR3 plus reference TRBV7-2 and TRBJ1-5, the full variable domain is GAGVSQSPSNKVTEKGKDVELRCDPISGHTALYWYRQSLGQGLEFLIYFQGNSAPDKSGLPSDRFSAERTGGSVSTLTIQRTQQEDSAVYLCASSLSWGGNQPQHFGDGTRLSIL.

This clone was seen a single time. The CDR3 DNA sequence: TGTGCCAGCAGCTTGGACAGATCGAGCACAGATACGCAGTATTTT. Its protein is CASSLDRSSTDTQYF. The chain recombines TRBV7-2 with TRBJ2-3; D may be TRBD1 (6 bases). Trimming shortened V by 3 bases and J by 0 bases, and 10 bases separated the two germline ends. Germline values: CDR1 SGHTA, CDR2 FQGNSA. The CDR3 has 15 amino acids.

The chain uses TRBV6-5 and TRBJ1-2; TRBD1 is a possible D gene (6 bases). Germline V gives CDR1 MNHEY, CDR2 SVGAGI. V shed 7 bases and J shed 6 bases, with 18 bases lying between them. The CDR3 consists of 14 residues. The CDR3 loop is CASNTPGAADGYTF. CDR3 DNA: TGTGCCAGCAACACCCCGGGGGCAGCGGATGGCTACACCTTC.

CDR3 loop: CASSLRRNTGELFF. The CDR3, as DNA: TGTGCCAGCAGCTTGCGACGGAACACCGGGGAGCTGTTTTTT. The chain couples TRBV7-3 to TRBJ2-2; D unresolved. Germline values: CDR1 SGHTA, CDR2 FQGTGA. V lost 3 bases and J 1 base, leaving 6 bases between the germline ends. The CDR3 extends over 14 amino acids.

Only a few counts were recorded for this clone. The rearrangement uses TRBV27 and TRBJ2-7; D may be TRBD2 (5 bases). The CDR3 runs 12 residues. CDR1 and CDR2 from the germline V gene are MNHEY and SMNVEV (reference sequence). Trimming left V 3 bases short and J 7 bases short, with 10 bases between. This CDR3 reads CASSFGVGEQYF. In DNA form, the CDR3 reads TGTGCCAGCAGTTTCGGGGTCGGGGAGCAGTACTTC.

The chain recombines TRBV7-2 with TRBJ2-5, with D perhaps matching TRBD2 (6 bases). CDR3 length: 13 residues. The germline CDR1 and CDR2 sequences are SGHTA and FQGNSA. V was shortened by 7 bases and J by 5 bases, with 14 bases between the two germline ends. The CDR3 DNA reads TGTGCCAGCACCCCGCGGGCGGGGGAGACCCAGTACTTC. It specifies CASTPRAGETQYF.

This chain links TRBV6-1 with TRBJ2-6; 10 bases are shared with TRBD1. V shed 4 bases and J 0 bases; nucleotides not matched to a gene: 6. The CDR3 totals 18 residues. Germline CDR1 reads MNHNS; CDR2 reads SASEGT. For the CDR3, the DNA is TGTGCCAGCAGTGGCCGGGACAGGGGATCCTCTGGGGCCAACGTCCTGACTTTC. Its translation is CASSGRDRGSSGANVLTF.

The chain is built from TRBV28 and TRBJ2-7, with 14 bases that match TRBD2. The CDR3 extends over 15 amino acids. Trimming removed 5 bases from V and 9 bases from J; junction bases left unmatched: 9. CDR1 is MDHEN and CDR2 is SYDVKM in the germline V gene. The CDR3 DNA is TGTGCCAGCAGTCTCGCCGGGACTAGCGGGAGCGGGCAGTACTTC. Residues: CASSLAGTSGSGQYF.

This chain links TRBV7-2 with TRBJ2-5; 12 bases agree with TRBD2. The trim removed 4 bases at V and 2 bases at J, leaving 11 bases unmatched. CDR1 is SGHTA and CDR2 is FQGNSA in the germline V gene. CDR3 length: 18 residues. CDR3 loop: CASSYGRGTSGSQETQYF. The CDR3, as DNA: TGTGCCAGCAGCTACGGAAGAGGGACTAGCGGGTCTCAAGAGACCCAGTACTTC. Full variable domain (outside the CDR3, taken from reference TRBV7-2 and TRBJ2-5): GAGVSQSPSNKVTEKGKDVELRCDPISGHTALYWYRQSLGQGLEFLIYFQGNSAPDKSGLPSDRFSAERTGGSVSTLTIQRTQQEDSAVYLCASSYGRGTSGSQETQYFGPGTRLLVL.

V is TRBV9 and J is TRBJ1-1; D may be TRBD1 (6 bases). Germline values: CDR1 SGDLS, CDR2 YYNGEE. The CDR3 totals 13 residues. The V end lost 7 bases, the J end lost 4 bases, and 14 bases lay between the germline ends. The CDR3 DNA is TGTGCCAGCTCCGGGGGGCGGGGCACTGAAGCTTTCTTT. The encoded protein is CASSGGRGTEAFF.

This rearrangement joins TRBV4-2 to TRBJ2-5; 8 positions match TRBD2. Germline CDR1 reads LGHNA; CDR2 reads YNFKEQ. This CDR3 spans 14 amino acids. With V trimmed by 4 bases and J by 5 bases, 6 bases remained unmatched. The CDR3 loop is CASSLSGSGETQYF. As DNA, the CDR3 is TGTGCCAGCAGCCTGAGCGGGAGCGGGGAGACCCAGTACTTC.